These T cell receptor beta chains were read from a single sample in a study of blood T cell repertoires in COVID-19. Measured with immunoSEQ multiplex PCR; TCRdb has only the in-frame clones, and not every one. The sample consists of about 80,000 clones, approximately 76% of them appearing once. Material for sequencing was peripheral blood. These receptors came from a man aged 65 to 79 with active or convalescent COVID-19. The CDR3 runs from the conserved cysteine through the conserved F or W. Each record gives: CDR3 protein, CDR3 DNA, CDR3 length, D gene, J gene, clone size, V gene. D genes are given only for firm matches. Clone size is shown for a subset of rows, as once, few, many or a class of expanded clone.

CDR3aa: CASRLDRGNTEAFF; CDR3nt: TGTGCCAGCAGACTTGACAGGGGAAACACTGAAGCTTTCTTT; len: 14; d_gene: TRBD1; j_gene: TRBJ1-1; abundance: .; v_gene: TRBV28
CDR3aa: CASSLQGPDTQYF; CDR3nt: TGTGCCAGCAGTCTACAGGGGCCAGATACGCAGTATTTT; len: 13; d_gene: TRBD1; j_gene: TRBJ2-3; abundance: .; v_gene: TRBV5-4
CDR3aa: CASSISPGDGAFF; CDR3nt: TGTGCCAGTAGTATATCACCAGGGGACGGAGCTTTCTTT; len: 13; d_gene: .; j_gene: TRBJ1-1; abundance: .; v_gene: TRBV19
CDR3aa: CASSLDVQNTEAFF; CDR3nt: TGTGCCAGCAGCTTAGATGTCCAGAACACTGAAGCTTTCTTT; len: 14; d_gene: .; j_gene: TRBJ1-1; abundance: few; v_gene: TRBV7-2
CDR3aa: CASRSNQAYEQYF; CDR3nt: TGTGCCAGCAGGTCTAATCAGGCCTACGAGCAGTACTTC; len: 13; d_gene: .; j_gene: TRBJ2-7; abundance: few; v_gene: TRBV6-5
CDR3aa: CASSQTGQAFF; CDR3nt: TGTGCCAGCAGCCAGACAGGGCAAGCTTTCTTT; len: 11; d_gene: TRBD1; j_gene: TRBJ1-1; abundance: .; v_gene: TRBV3-1/TRBV3-2
CDR3aa: CASSLASGNTIYF; CDR3nt: TGTGCCAGCAGTTTAGCGTCGGGGAACACCATATATTTT; len: 13; d_gene: .; j_gene: TRBJ1-3; abundance: many; v_gene: TRBV12-3/TRBV12-4
CDR3aa: CATSDGPGLAGGLHNEQFF; CDR3nt: TGTGCCACCAGTGATGGACCGGGACTAGCGGGGGGGTTGCACAATGAGCAGTTCTTC; len: 19; d_gene: TRBD2; j_gene: TRBJ2-1; abundance: .; v_gene: TRBV24-1
CDR3aa: CASSVLDSYGYTF; CDR3nt: TGTGCCAGCAGTGTTCTGGACAGTTATGGCTACACCTTC; len: 13; d_gene: .; j_gene: TRBJ1-2; abundance: .; v_gene: TRBV2
CDR3aa: CASSDYSGQGEQFF; CDR3nt: TGTGCCAGCAGTGACTACAGCGGACAGGGAGAGCAGTTCTTC; len: 14; d_gene: TRBD1; j_gene: TRBJ2-1; abundance: .; v_gene: TRBV6-4
CDR3aa: CASDSFQETQYF; CDR3nt: TGTGCCAGCGATAGCTTCCAAGAGACCCAGTACTTC; len: 12; d_gene: .; j_gene: TRBJ2-5; abundance: .; v_gene: TRBV2
CDR3aa: CASSMEGAGNQPQHF; CDR3nt: TGTGCCAGTAGTATGGAGGGCGCGGGAAATCAGCCCCAGCATTTT; len: 15; d_gene: .; j_gene: TRBJ1-5; abundance: .; v_gene: TRBV19
CDR3aa: CASSPRYEQYF; CDR3nt: TGTGCCAGCAGCCCCCGGTACGAGCAGTACTTC; len: 11; d_gene: .; j_gene: TRBJ2-7; abundance: few; v_gene: TRBV4-2
CDR3aa: CASSLSAHEQYF; CDR3nt: TGTGCCAGCAGCCTTAGCGCACACGAGCAGTACTTC; len: 12; d_gene: .; j_gene: TRBJ2-7; abundance: .; v_gene: TRBV28
CDR3aa: CASTGSNTEAFF; CDR3nt: TGTGCCAGTACAGGATCGAACACTGAAGCTTTCTTT; len: 12; d_gene: .; j_gene: TRBJ1-1; abundance: few; v_gene: TRBV19
CDR3aa: CSVLRDRGEQYF; CDR3nt: TGCAGCGTCCTCCGGGACAGAGGCGAGCAGTACTTC; len: 12; d_gene: TRBD1; j_gene: TRBJ2-7; abundance: .; v_gene: TRBV29-1
CDR3aa: CASSLRGGQETQYF; CDR3nt: TGTGCCAGCAGCTTGAGGGGGGGGCAGGAGACCCAGTACTTC; len: 14; d_gene: .; j_gene: TRBJ2-5; abundance: .; v_gene: TRBV5-4
CDR3aa: CASSQDGGVDEQYF; CDR3nt: TGTGCCAGCAGCCAAGATGGAGGCGTCGACGAGCAGTACTTC; len: 14; d_gene: .; j_gene: TRBJ2-7; abundance: .; v_gene: TRBV4-2